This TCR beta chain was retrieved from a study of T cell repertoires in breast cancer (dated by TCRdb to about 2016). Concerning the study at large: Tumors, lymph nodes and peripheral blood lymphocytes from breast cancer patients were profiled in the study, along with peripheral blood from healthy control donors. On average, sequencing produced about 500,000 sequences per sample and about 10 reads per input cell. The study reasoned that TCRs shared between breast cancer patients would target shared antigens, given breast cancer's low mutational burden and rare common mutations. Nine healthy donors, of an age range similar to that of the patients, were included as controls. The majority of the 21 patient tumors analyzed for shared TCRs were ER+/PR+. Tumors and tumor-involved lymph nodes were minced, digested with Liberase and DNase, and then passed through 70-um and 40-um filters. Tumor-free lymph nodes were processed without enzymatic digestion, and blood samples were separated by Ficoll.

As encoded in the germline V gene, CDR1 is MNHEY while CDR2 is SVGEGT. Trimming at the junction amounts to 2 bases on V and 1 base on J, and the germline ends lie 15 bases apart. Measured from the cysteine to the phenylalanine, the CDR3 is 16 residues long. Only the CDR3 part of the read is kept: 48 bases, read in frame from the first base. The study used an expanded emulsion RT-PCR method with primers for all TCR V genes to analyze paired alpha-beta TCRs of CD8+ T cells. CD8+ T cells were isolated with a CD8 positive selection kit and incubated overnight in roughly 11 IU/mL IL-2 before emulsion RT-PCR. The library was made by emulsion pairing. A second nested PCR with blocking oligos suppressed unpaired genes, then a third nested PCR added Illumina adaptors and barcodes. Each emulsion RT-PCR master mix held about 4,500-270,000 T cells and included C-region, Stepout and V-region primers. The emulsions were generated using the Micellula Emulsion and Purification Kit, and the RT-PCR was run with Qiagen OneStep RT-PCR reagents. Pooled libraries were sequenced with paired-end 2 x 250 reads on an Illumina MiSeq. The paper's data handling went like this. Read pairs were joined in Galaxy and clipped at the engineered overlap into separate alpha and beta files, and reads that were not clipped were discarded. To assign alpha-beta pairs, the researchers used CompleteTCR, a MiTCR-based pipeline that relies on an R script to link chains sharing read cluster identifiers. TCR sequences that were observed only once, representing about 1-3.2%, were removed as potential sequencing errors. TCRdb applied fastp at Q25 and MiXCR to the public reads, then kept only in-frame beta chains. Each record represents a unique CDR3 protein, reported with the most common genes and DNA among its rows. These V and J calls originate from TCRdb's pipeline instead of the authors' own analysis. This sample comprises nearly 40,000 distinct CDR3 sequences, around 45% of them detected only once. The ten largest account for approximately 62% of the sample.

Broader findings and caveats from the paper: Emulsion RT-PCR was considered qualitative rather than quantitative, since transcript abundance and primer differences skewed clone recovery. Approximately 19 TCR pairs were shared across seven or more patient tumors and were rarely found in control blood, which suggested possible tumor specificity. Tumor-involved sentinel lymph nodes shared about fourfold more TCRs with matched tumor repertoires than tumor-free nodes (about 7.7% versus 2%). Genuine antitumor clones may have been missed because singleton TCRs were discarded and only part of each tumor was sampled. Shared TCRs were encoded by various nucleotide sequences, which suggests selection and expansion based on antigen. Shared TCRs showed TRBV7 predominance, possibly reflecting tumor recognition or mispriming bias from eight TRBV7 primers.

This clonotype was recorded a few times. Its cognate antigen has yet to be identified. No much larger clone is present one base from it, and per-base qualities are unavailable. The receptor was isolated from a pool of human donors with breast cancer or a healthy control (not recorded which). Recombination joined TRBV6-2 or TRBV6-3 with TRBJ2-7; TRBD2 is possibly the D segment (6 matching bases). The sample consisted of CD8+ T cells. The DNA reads TGTGCCAGCAGTTACGGGGAAGACGGGAGTTCCTACGAGCAGTACTTC. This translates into CASSYGEDGSSYEQYF.